The present T cell receptor (beta chain) was sequenced within a study of shared clonotypes between healthy human individuals. Naivety among CD8 cells was defined by CD45RO negativity and positive CCR7 selection, thereby excluding terminally differentiated effector memory CD45RA+ cells. The donors, all of them Caucasian adults, lived in Nashville, Tennessee. Assay execution took place at the deep level. Clones were read by immunoSEQ multiplex PCR, and TCRdb kept only the in-frame ones, dropping some. The table has 2 million or so clones, approximately 94% seen once; the top ten hold 0.85% to 1.2%. Details on this clone: What it binds is unknown.

Findings of the study overall: Naive subsets typically showed greater estimated richness than memory subsets. Non-shared clonotypes showed lower generation probabilities than clonotypes common to all four donors.

The clonotype originates from a young man in good health. Sequenced: naive CD8+ T cells sorted from blood.

The CDR3 sequence is CASSQLGRRPTYEQYF. The CDR3 nucleotides are TGCGCCAGCAGTCAATTGGGCAGGCGTCCGACCTACGAGCAGTACTTC. The J gene is TRBJ2-7, the V gene TRBV23-1; D is undetermined. TRBV23-1 carries the ORF label, with uncertain function. CDR3 length: 16 residues. With 1 base removed from V and 2 bases from J, the gap between germline ends came to 15 bases.